Below, 32 T cell receptor beta chains from the same sample are listed, as sequenced in a study of cytomegalovirus exposure and HLA in healthy donors. The PCR was carried out with 60 Vbeta primers and 13 Jbeta primers. Data came from immunoSEQ multiplex PCR; TCRdb stores just in-frame clones and leaves some out. The table includes around 100,000 clones, over 55% detected once. Sequenced material: PBMCs. The receptors were gathered from a man younger than 30 in good health and CMV-seropositive.

The rearrangement links TRBV21-1 to TRBJ1-1. TRBV21-1 is a pseudogene locus. The CDR3 has 12 residues. CDR3 sequence (DNA): TGTGCCAGCACCCCGGAGGCCCCTGAAGCTTTCTTT. It encodes CASTPEAPEAFF.

The chain is built from TRBV6-6 and TRBJ1-2, with D unclear. Trimming left V 2 bases short and J 2 bases short, with 15 bases between. The CDR3 loop spans 16 amino acids. Germline loops: CDR1 MNHNY, CDR2 SVGAGI (reference sequence). CDR3 loop: CASSYELMRENYGYTF. The CDR3 DNA follows: TGTGCCAGCAGTTACGAGCTGATGAGAGAAAACTATGGCTACACCTTC.

This clone was observed a handful of times. The rearrangement uses TRBV28 and TRBJ1-2; 9 bases line up with TRBD1. The length of the CDR3 is 13 residues. Germline V gene data show CDR1 as MDHEN and CDR2 as SYDVKM. V shed 4 bases and J 8 bases; nucleotides not matched to a gene: 5. CDR3 sequence (DNA): TGTGCCAGCAGTTCTCACAGGGGGCTAGGCTACACCTTC. Translated: CASSSHRGLGYTF.

This clone was recorded a few times. The V and J genes are TRBV28 and TRBJ1-6, with TRBD1 as a possible D gene (5 bases). The germline gives CDR1 MDHEN, CDR2 SYDVKM. CDR3 size: 14 residues. Trimming pared 3 bases from V and 11 bases from J, leaving 14 bases between. CDR3 protein: CASSFIGGGTPLHF. The CDR3 coding sequence is TGTGCCAGCAGTTTTATTGGGGGAGGCACACCCCTCCACTTT.

The genes are TRBV5-1 and TRBJ2-2; a weak D match, TRBD2 (6 bases). CDR3 length: 16 amino acids. The germline V gene has CDR1 SGHRS and CDR2 YFSETQ. V was cut by 4 bases and J by 2 bases, with 15 bases left in between. The CDR3 sequence is CASSRTGLKNTGELFF. In nucleotides, the CDR3 is TGCGCCAGCAGCCGAACGGGACTGAAAAACACCGGGGAGCTGTTTTTT.

J is TRBJ1-5 and V is TRBV19, with TRBD1 matching 9 bases. The CDR3 spans 18 residues. Germline loops: CDR1 LNHDA, CDR2 SQIVND (reference sequence). With V trimmed by 4 bases and J by 0 bases, 10 bases remained unmatched. The CDR3 reads CASSREGQGIISNQPQHF. CDR3 DNA sequence: TGTGCCAGTAGTAGGGAGGGACAGGGTATCATTAGCAATCAGCCCCAGCATTTT. Full variable domain (outside the CDR3, taken from reference TRBV19 and TRBJ1-5): DGGITQSPKYLFRKEGQNVTLSCEQNLNHDAMYWYRQDPGQGLRLIYYSQIVNDFQKGDIAEGYSVSREKKESFPLTVTSAQKNPTAFYLCASSREGQGIISNQPQHFGDGTRLSIL.

J is TRBJ2-1 and V is TRBV11-2; 11 bases map to TRBD2. The germline V gene has CDR1 SGHAT and CDR2 FQNNGV. CDR3 size: 18 residues. The J segment lost 6 bases and the V segment lost 4 bases, leaving 14 bases of the junction unmatched. The CDR3 loop is CASSSTSGAREIFNEQFF. In DNA form, the CDR3 reads TGTGCCAGCAGCTCGACTAGCGGGGCCCGGGAAATTTTCAATGAGCAGTTCTTC.

This clone was recorded once. This chain connects TRBV9 to TRBJ2-1, with TRBD1 matching over 7 bases. V shed 6 bases and J 0 bases; nucleotides not matched to a gene: 6. Germline CDR1 reads SGDLS; CDR2 reads YYNGEE. The CDR3 has 15 residues. The CDR3: CASTIGTASYNEQFF. Written as DNA, the CDR3 is TGTGCCAGCACCATCGGGACAGCCTCCTACAATGAGCAGTTCTTC. The full variable domain, in which reference TRBV9 and TRBJ2-1 provide the parts outside the CDR3, is DSGVTQTPKHLITATGQRVTLRCSPRSGDLSVYWYQQSLDQGLQFLIQYYNGEERAKGNILERFSAQQFPDLHSELNLSSLELGDSALYFCASTIGTASYNEQFFGPGTRLTVL.

There are a few counts of this clone. The genes are TRBV6-5 and TRBJ1-6, with 11 bases fitting TRBD1. CDR3 length: 15 amino acids. The J segment lost 7 bases and the V segment lost 4 bases, leaving 3 bases of the junction unmatched. Per the germline V gene, CDR1 is MNHEY and CDR2 is SVGAGI. In DNA, the CDR3 is TGTGCCAGCAGTTTCCGGGACAGGGGGAATTCACCCCTCCACTTT. This encodes CASSFRDRGNSPLHF.

This clone has just a few counts. This chain uses TRBV29-1 with TRBJ2-7, with TRBD1 identical over 7 bases. CDR1 is SQVTM and CDR2 is ANQGSEA in the germline V gene. With V trimmed by 6 bases and J by 2 bases, 4 bases remained unmatched. This CDR3 contains 12 residues. CDR3 loop: CSVAGTAYEQYF. As DNA, the CDR3 is TGCAGCGTGGCCGGGACAGCCTACGAGCAGTACTTC.

The chain recombines TRBV5-4 with TRBJ1-2; 9 bases line up with TRBD1. In germline, CDR1 is SGHNT, CDR2 YYREEE (reference sequence). Trimming cost V 4 bases and J 6 bases; bases outside gene matches: 7. The length of the CDR3 is 14 residues. The CDR3 bases are TGTGCCAGCAGCGAGGGACAGGGTCAAAATGGCTACACCTTC. This codes for CASSEGQGQNGYTF. Complete variable domain (other parts from reference TRBV5-4 and TRBJ1-2): ETGVTQSPTHLIKTRGQQVTLRCSSQSGHNTVSWYQQALGQGPQFIFQYYREEENGRGNFPPRFSGLQFPNYSSELNVNALELDDSALYLCASSEGQGQNGYTFGSGTRLTVV.

The rearrangement uses TRBV2 and TRBJ1-3; D possibly corresponds to TRBD1 (6 bases). Trimming pared 3 bases from V and 0 bases from J, leaving 12 bases between. The CDR3 extends over 16 amino acids. Germline-derived CDR1 and CDR2 are SNHLY and FYNNEI. The chain's CDR3 is CASSDWTAVSGNTIYF. As DNA, the CDR3 is TGTGCCAGCAGTGATTGGACAGCTGTCTCTGGAAACACCATATATTTT.

The J gene is TRBJ1-1, the V gene TRBV2; 11 bases agree with TRBD1. CDR1 and CDR2 (germline): SNHLY, FYNNEI. V shed 6 bases and J 10 bases; nucleotides not matched to a gene: 7. This CDR3 has 13 residues. The CDR3 protein is CASRDRGQGRAFF. The CDR3 DNA reads as TGTGCCAGCAGGGACAGGGGGCAGGGTCGAGCTTTCTTT.

The rearrangement joins TRBV28 to TRBJ2-4, with 7 bases lining up with TRBD1. Germline V gene data show CDR1 as MDHEN and CDR2 as SYDVKM. V trimming: 5 bases; J trimming: 9 bases; junction bases outside the gene matches: 16. The CDR3 length is 16 residues. The CDR3 sequence is CASSPLGTGVLGIQYF. DNA for the CDR3: TGTGCCAGCAGTCCCTTAGGAACAGGGGTGTTAGGCATTCAGTACTTC.

The chain has TRBV5-1 and TRBJ2-3, with 16 nucleotides matching TRBD2. Per germline, CDR1 SGHRS and CDR2 YFSETQ. With V trimmed by 4 bases and J by 6 bases, 8 bases remained unmatched. The CDR3 is 17 residues long. In nucleotides, the CDR3 is TGCGCCAGCAGCCGACCCGGGACTAGCGGGGGGGCTGATACGCAGTATTTT. Translating gives CASSRPGTSGGADTQYF.

The rearrangement links TRBV5-1 to TRBJ1-1; TRBD1 might be the D (6 bases). Trimming took 3 bases from V and 2 from J, leaving 11 bases between them. Germline CDR1 SGHRS, CDR2 YFSETQ. This CDR3 has 14 residues. CDR3 amino acids: CASSSNRANTEAFF. The CDR3 DNA is TGCGCCAGCAGCTCGAACAGGGCTAACACTGAAGCTTTCTTT.

This rearrangement joins TRBV19 to TRBJ1-1, with D maybe TRBD1 (6 bases). The germline gives CDR1 LNHDA, CDR2 SQIVND (reference sequence). The CDR3 runs to 15 residues. Trimming removed 2 bases from V and 1 base from J, with 11 bases in between. CDR3 DNA: TGTGCCAGTAGTATAACGGGACACCCGAACACTGAAGCTTTCTTT. It specifies CASSITGHPNTEAFF.

By sample share, this clone is large. CDR3 sequence reads: CASSIDSPNTEAFF. CDR3 in DNA: TGTGCCAGTAGTATAGACAGTCCGAACACTGAAGCTTTCTTT. The chain combines TRBV19 with TRBJ1-1; D is ambiguous. This CDR3 comprises 14 residues. Germline CDR1 is LNHDA and CDR2 is SQIVND (reference sequence). Trimming pared 0 bases from V and 1 base from J, leaving 6 bases between. Full variable domain (remainder filled in from reference TRBV19 and TRBJ1-1): DGGITQSPKYLFRKEGQNVTLSCEQNLNHDAMYWYRQDPGQGLRLIYYSQIVNDFQKGDIAEGYSVSREKKESFPLTVTSAQKNPTAFYLCASSIDSPNTEAFFGQGTRLTVV.

This clone showed up just a few times. V and J are TRBV5-5 and TRBJ2-7; 7 bases are shared with TRBD2. The CDR3 is made up of 17 amino acids. V shed 0 bases, J shed 3 bases, and the junction held 12 bases outside the gene matches. CDR1 and CDR2 from the germline V gene are SGHKS and YYEKEE (reference sequence). CDR3 nucleotide sequence: TGTGCCAGCAGCTTGGCCGTGGGGGACGCGGGGGTCTACGAGCAGTACGTC. The encoded protein is CASSLAVGDAGVYEQYV.

This rearrangement joins TRBV2 to TRBJ1-1; unclear D gene. This CDR3 comprises 13 residues. V lost 6 bases to trimming and J lost 5 bases, with 13 bases between them. Germline-derived CDR1 and CDR2 are SNHLY and FYNNEI. The CDR3 DNA reads TGTGCCAGCAGACGCGGGCTGTGGACTGAAGCTTTCTTT. This gives the protein CASRRGLWTEAFF.

The rearrangement uses TRBV29-1 and TRBJ1-1, with 10 nucleotides matching TRBD1. The CDR3 consists of 12 residues. CDR1 and CDR2 (germline): SQVTM, ANQGSEA. The V gene end was trimmed by 6 bases and the J gene end by 5 bases; junction bases not matched to a gene: 3. CDR3 residues: CSVGQGGTEAFF. DNA of the CDR3: TGCAGCGTAGGACAGGGGGGAACTGAAGCTTTCTTT.

The rearrangement links TRBV10-3 to TRBJ2-5, with a possible D match to TRBD2 (7 bases). V dropped 5 bases and J dropped 2 bases, with 18 bases sitting between them. Germline assignment: CDR1 ENHRY and CDR2 SYGVKD. CDR3 length: 16 residues. This CDR3 reads CAISRRGGGQQETQYF. CDR3 bases: TGTGCCATCAGTCGGAGGGGAGGGGGTCAGCAAGAGACCCAGTACTTC.

The CDR3 DNA reads TGTGCCAGCAGTAATCGGGACAGGGGACAGCCCCAGCATTTT. As protein: CASSNRDRGQPQHF. This chain joins TRBV28 and TRBJ1-5, with 10 bases identical to TRBD1. Germline CDR1 reads MDHEN; CDR2 reads SYDVKM. Trimming cost V 5 bases and J 7 bases; bases outside gene matches: 5. The CDR3 spans 14 residues.

This chain's CDR3 is CAWSVLGGGGNQPQHF. CDR3 nucleotide sequence: TGTGCCTGGAGTGTACTGGGGGGGGGTGGCAATCAGCCCCAGCATTTT. The chain has TRBV30 and TRBJ1-5; D might be TRBD1 (5 bases). Germline lookup yields CDR1 GTSNPN and CDR2 SVGIG (reference sequence). V was cut by 0 bases and J by 2 bases, with 14 bases left in between. This CDR3 has 16 amino acids.

This chain uses TRBV6-1 with TRBJ1-4, with 8 bases matching TRBD1. This CDR3 has 14 amino acids. Germline V gene data show CDR1 as MNHNS and CDR2 as SASEGT. V shed 2 bases and J 7 bases; nucleotides not matched to a gene: 3. The CDR3 is CASSESQGAEKLFF. The CDR3 DNA reads as TGTGCCAGCAGTGAAAGTCAGGGGGCTGAAAAACTGTTTTTT.

The genes are TRBV2 and TRBJ1-5; 7 bases line up with TRBD1. V trimming: 6 bases; J trimming: 4 bases; junction bases outside the gene matches: 9. The CDR3 runs to 15 residues. Germline CDR1 and CDR2: SNHLY and FYNNEI. CDR3 nucleotide sequence: TGTGCCAGCAGGGTACGGACAGGCGGTAATCAGCCCCAGCATTTT. Amino acids: CASRVRTGGNQPQHF.

In this sample, this clone turned up once. The chain is built from TRBV15 and TRBJ1-3, with 7 bases aligning to TRBD1. V dropped 0 bases and J dropped 2; count of bases not matched to a gene: 4. This CDR3 region has 16 residues. CDR1 and CDR2 from the germline V gene are LNHNV and YYDKDF (reference sequence). The CDR3 DNA sequence: TGTGCCACCAGCAGAGAGGTGCAGGGGGCTGGAAACACCATATATTTT. Residues: CATSREVQGAGNTIYF. Complete variable domain (other parts from reference TRBV15 and TRBJ1-3): DAMVIQNPRYQVTQFGKPVTLSCSQTLNHNVMYWYQQKSSQAPKLLFHYYDKDFNNEADTPDNFQSRRPNTSFCFLDIRSPGLGDTAMYLCATSREVQGAGNTIYFGEGSWLTVV.

The chain uses TRBV7-9 and TRBJ1-4, with 7 bases fitting TRBD1. Germline CDR1 and CDR2: SEHNR and FQNEAQ (reference sequence). J gave up 0 bases and V 5 bases, and 9 bases lay outside the gene matches. This CDR3 comprises 17 residues. The CDR3 DNA reads as TGTGCCAGCAGCCCCGGCGACAGGGCGTCAACTAATGAAAAACTGTTTTTT. Encoded protein: CASSPGDRASTNEKLFF. The variable domain in full, with the rest retrieved from reference TRBV7-9 and TRBJ1-4, is DTGVSQNPRHKITKRGQNVTFRCDPISEHNRLYWYRQTLGQGPEFLTYFQNEAQLEKSRLLSDRFSAERPKGSFSTLEIQRTEQGDSAMYLCASSPGDRASTNEKLFFGSGTQLSVL.

The V gene is TRBV6-5, the J gene TRBJ2-5, with a tentative D call TRBD2 (5 bases). V was clipped by 5 bases and J by 9 bases, with 22 bases between them. CDR1 and CDR2 from the germline V gene are MNHEY and SVGAGI. This CDR3 has 15 amino acids. CDR3 nucleotides: TGTGCCAGCAGTAAGCGGAGACCGGCTAATATGGCCCAGTACTTC. The encoded protein is CASSKRRPANMAQYF.

This clone was counted ten times or more. The V call is TRBV6-4, the J call TRBJ2-3; 8 bases line up with TRBD2. This CDR3 comprises 15 residues. V was pared by 2 bases and J by 4 bases, with 5 bases of the junction left unmatched. Per germline, CDR1 MRHNA and CDR2 SNTAGT. The CDR3 here is CASSDEAGGADTQYF. In DNA form, the CDR3 reads TGTGCCAGCAGTGACGAGGCCGGGGGGGCAGATACGCAGTATTTT.

This rearrangement joins TRBV7-9 to TRBJ1-1; 7 bases line up with TRBD1. The length of the CDR3 is 14 residues. Germline V gene sequence: CDR1 SEHNR, CDR2 FQNEAQ (reference sequence). Trimming removed 5 bases from V and 5 bases from J; junction bases left unmatched: 8. The CDR3 reads CASSRIQGGTEAFF. Written as DNA, the CDR3 is TGTGCCAGCAGCCGAATCCAGGGGGGAACTGAAGCTTTCTTT.

This clone is a singleton in its sample. J is TRBJ2-5 and V is TRBV30; TRBD1 matches at 12 bases. CDR1 and CDR2 (germline): GTSNPN, SVGIG (reference sequence). V dropped 5 bases and J dropped 5; count of bases not matched to a gene: 6. This CDR3 has 14 amino acids. The CDR3 DNA follows: TGTGCCTGGCGGGGACAGGGGGCTGTTGAGACCCAGTACTTC. This gives the protein CAWRGQGAVETQYF.